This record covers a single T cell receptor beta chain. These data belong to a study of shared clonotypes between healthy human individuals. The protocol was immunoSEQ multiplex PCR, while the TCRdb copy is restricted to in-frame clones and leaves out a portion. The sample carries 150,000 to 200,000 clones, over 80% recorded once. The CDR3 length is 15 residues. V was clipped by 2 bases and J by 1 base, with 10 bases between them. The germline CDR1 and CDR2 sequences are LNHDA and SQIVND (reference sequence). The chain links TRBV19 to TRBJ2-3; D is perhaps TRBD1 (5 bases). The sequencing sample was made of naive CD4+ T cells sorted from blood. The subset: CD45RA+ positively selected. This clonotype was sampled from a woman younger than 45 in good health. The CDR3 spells CASSISDRGTDTQYF. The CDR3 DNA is TGTGCCAGTAGTATATCTGACAGAGGCACAGATACGCAGTATTTT.